The TCR beta chain under discussion was sequenced for a study of metastatic and nonmetastatic thyroid tumors. Overall study: Comparison of repertoires was carried out across blood and tumor or nodule tissue from malignant and benign thyroid patients. Whole-study findings and limits: Reportedly, malignant thyroid tumors had significantly higher TCR beta diversity than benign nodules, in blood and tumor.

This clone turned up a few times. What it binds is unknown. Methods used by the authors: Clinicopathological groups differed in CDR3, with these differences serving to build a distant-metastasis classifier for papillary thyroid cancer. TCRdb reassembled clones from the PCR reads with MiXCR. The V and J calls and clone size are TCRdb's, not the authors'. The repertoire holds 20,000 to 25,000 clones, with roughly a fifth as singletons. Each patient went into thyroid surgery without having received any treatment. The CDR3 extends over 18 amino acids. Per germline, CDR1 MNHNS and CDR2 SASEGT. Trimming removed 2 bases from V and 7 bases from J; junction bases left unmatched: 8.

This clonotype was sampled from a female donor with papillary thyroid cancer or a benign thyroid nodule (not recorded which). Some clones in this sample may be carry-over from other donors' samples. The chain has TRBV6-1 and TRBJ2-1; 16 bases align to TRBD2. Material for sequencing was blood. CDR3 sequence reads: CASSEKGTSGRAGNEQFF. As DNA, the CDR3 is TGTGCCAGCAGTGAAAAAGGGACTAGCGGGAGGGCCGGAAATGAGCAGTTCTTC.